The clone carrying this T cell receptor beta chain was counted many times. What it binds is unknown. Per the germline V gene, CDR1 is SGHDN and CDR2 is FVKESK. The CDR3 runs to 19 residues. V lost 4 bases to trimming and J lost 2 bases; unmatched junction nucleotides: 16. One entry per CDR3 protein, called by TCRdb with MiXCR from the 5' RACE reads. The table shows some 97,000 distinct CDR3 sequences, with around 5.5% occurring only once. The sample belongs to a study of T cells after yellow fever vaccination. As for the study in general: Fractions of low cell number were prepared using SMART-Seq v4 Ultra Low Input.

Study-wide points: After the booster, about 95% of CD4 and 88% of CD8 primary-response clones were re-detected.

The receptor was derived from a man aged 18 to 35 who received the YFV17D yellow fever vaccine. J is TRBJ2-1 and V is TRBV14, with 8 nucleotides matching TRBD2. Specimen: CD8+ T cells sorted from PBMCs, collected 10 days after the yellow fever booster vaccination. The CDR3 DNA sequence: TGTGCCAGCAGCCGCCCGGAGGGTAGCGGGGTTTCGCCCTACAATGAGCAGTTCTTC. This encodes CASSRPEGSGVSPYNEQFF.